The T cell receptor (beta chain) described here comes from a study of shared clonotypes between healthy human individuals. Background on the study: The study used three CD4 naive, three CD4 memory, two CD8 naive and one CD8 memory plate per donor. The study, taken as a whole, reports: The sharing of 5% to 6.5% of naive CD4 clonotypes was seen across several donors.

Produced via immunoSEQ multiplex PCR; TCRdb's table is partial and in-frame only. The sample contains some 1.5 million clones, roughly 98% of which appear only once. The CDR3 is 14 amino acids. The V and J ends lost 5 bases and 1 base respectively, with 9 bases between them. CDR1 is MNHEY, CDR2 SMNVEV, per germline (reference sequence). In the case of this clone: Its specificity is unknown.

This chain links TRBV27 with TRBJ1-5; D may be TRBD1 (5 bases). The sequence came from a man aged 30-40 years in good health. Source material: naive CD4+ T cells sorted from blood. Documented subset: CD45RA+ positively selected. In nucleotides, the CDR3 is TGTGCCAGCAGTGGGGGGGAAAGCAATCAGCCCCAGCATTTT. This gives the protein CASSGGESNQPQHF.